This T cell receptor beta chain was observed in a study of CD8+CD57+ T cells in acquired aplastic anemia. In the study overall: Sorted CD4+ and CD8+ cell DNA averaged 3.2 ug.

Patients picked for sequencing had shown CD8+CD57+ cell expansion detected by flow cytometry. With no exception, the patients had severe acquired aplastic anemia. None of the patients had been given any therapy when their blood was sampled. Broader study findings: Comparison of patients with controls identified 25 to 30 shared CD8+ CDR3 sequences.

Looked up from germline, CDR1 is SQVTM and CDR2 is ANQGSEA. Deletions cut 7 bases from V and 4 bases from J, with 11 bases between. The CDR3 runs to 12 residues. Researchers used genomic DNA as the template to profile TCR beta VDJ and CDR3. TCRdb reprocessed the reads via MiXCR and lists one record per CDR3 protein. The sample shows hundreds of thousands of distinct CDR3 sequences, around a third of them seen only once. This clonotype was detected many times. Its antigen remains unidentified. This TCR was recovered from a human donor with aplastic anemia. The V gene is TRBV29-1, the J gene TRBJ1-3; tentative D call: TRBD1 (5 bases). The material sequenced was sorted CD4+, CD8+, or CD8+CD57+ T cells (not recorded which) from PBMCs. The CDR3 is CSAGDGGNTIYF. CDR3 DNA sequence: TGCAGCGCCGGGGACGGAGGAAACACCATATATTTT.